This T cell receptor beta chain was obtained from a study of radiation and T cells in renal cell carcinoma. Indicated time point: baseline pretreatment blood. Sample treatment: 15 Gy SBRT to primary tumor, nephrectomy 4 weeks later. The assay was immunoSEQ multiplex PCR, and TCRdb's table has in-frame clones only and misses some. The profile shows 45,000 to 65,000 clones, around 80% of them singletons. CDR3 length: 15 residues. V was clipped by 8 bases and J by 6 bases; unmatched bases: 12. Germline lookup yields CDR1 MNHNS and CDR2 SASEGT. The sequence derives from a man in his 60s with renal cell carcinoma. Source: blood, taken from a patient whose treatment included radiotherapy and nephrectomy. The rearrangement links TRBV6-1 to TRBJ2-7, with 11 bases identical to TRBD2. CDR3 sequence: CASGPLAGVFSEQYV. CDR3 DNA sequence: TGTGCCAGCGGCCCACTAGCGGGAGTTTTTAGCGAGCAGTACGTC.